Listed here are 23 T cell receptor beta chains from one sample, sequenced in a study of beta chain features in type 1 diabetes. Findings of the study overall: Moderately but significantly shorter TCRB CDR3s were found in Type 1 diabetes patients in all four CD4+ subsets.

These TCRs' antigens remain unknown. Expressed TCRB transcripts were sequenced after all isolated RNA was converted to cDNA. Measured with immunoSEQ multiplex PCR; TCRdb has only the in-frame clones, and not every one. This sample has roughly 100,000 clones; roughly 28% occur once, and the top ten carry about 0.57%. The specimen was central memory CD4+ T cells from blood. Receptors originate from a woman aged 18-29 years with type 1 diabetes.

This chain's CDR3 is CASSLAVSVVDTQYF. CDR3 bases: TGTGCCAGCAGCTTAGCGGTCAGCGTGGTAGATACGCAGTATTTT. The genes are TRBV7-2 and TRBJ2-3, with D uncertain. Trimming shortened V by 0 bases and J by 5 bases, and 12 bases separated the two germline ends. The CDR3 consists of 15 residues. Germline V CDR1 and CDR2: SGHTA, FQGNSA.

The chain couples TRBV9 to TRBJ2-3, with 9 nucleotides matching TRBD2. Trimming took 4 bases from V and 3 from J; bases not matched to a gene: 12. Germline V gene data show CDR1 as SGDLS and CDR2 as YYNGEE. This CDR3 contains 17 residues. The chain's CDR3 is CASSFTPSGKGTDTQYF. In DNA, the CDR3 is TGTGCCAGCAGCTTCACCCCTAGCGGGAAGGGGACAGATACGCAGTATTTT.

This clone has only a few counts. The chain recombines TRBV5-1 with TRBJ2-1, with 12 nucleotides matching TRBD1. The CDR3 runs 21 residues. With 0 bases clipped from V and 6 bases from J, the junction kept 19 bases outside the gene matches. Germline V gene lookup returns CDR1 SGHRS and CDR2 YFSETQ. This CDR3 reads CASSLEGLGTGGVVGSNEQFF. CDR3 sequence (DNA): TGCGCCAGCAGCTTGGAGGGCCTGGGGACAGGGGGCGTTGTGGGCTCCAATGAGCAGTTCTTC.

This clone appeared a few times. The chain couples TRBV6-6 to TRBJ2-4; the match to TRBD2 covers 7 bases. From germline, CDR1 is MNHNY and CDR2 SVGAGI (reference sequence). CDR3 length: 12 amino acids. The V and J ends lost 10 bases and 8 bases, in that order; junction bases with no gene match: 8. The CDR3: CATRLAGDIQYF. DNA for the CDR3: TGTGCCACGCGACTAGCTGGGGACATTCAGTACTTC.

This clone was observed a few times. The chain is built from TRBV7-2 and TRBJ1-1; TRBD1 aligns across 8 bases. CDR1 and CDR2 (germline): SGHTA, FQGNSA. This CDR3 spans 16 amino acids. V lost 0 bases and J lost 4; bases outside the gene matches: 7. The chain's CDR3 is CASSLAQGALSTEAFF. CDR3 nucleotide sequence: TGTGCCAGCAGCTTAGCCCAGGGGGCGTTGAGCACTGAAGCTTTCTTT.

This clone was seen a few times. The rearrangement uses TRBV28 and TRBJ1-4; 7 bases fit TRBD1. Germline CDR1 reads MDHEN; CDR2 reads SYDVKM. The CDR3 loop spans 11 amino acids. V lost 6 bases, J lost 10 bases, and 2 bases stayed unmatched. For the CDR3, the DNA is TGTGCCAGCAGGAGACAGGGAAAACTGTTTTTT. Encoded protein: CASRRQGKLFF.

This chain uses TRBV19 with TRBJ2-7; TRBD2 matches at 10 bases. Germline-derived CDR1 and CDR2 are LNHDA and SQIVND (reference sequence). V trimming: 3 bases; J trimming: 7 bases; junction bases outside the gene matches: 3. This CDR3 is 13 amino acids long. The CDR3 loop is CASSMLLAGEQYF. CDR3 nucleotide sequence: TGTGCCAGTAGTATGCTACTAGCGGGAGAGCAGTACTTC.

Details on this clone: Other DNA sequences in this specimen translate into the identical CDR3. This rearrangement joins TRBV5-6 to TRBJ1-1; no firm D call. Per germline, CDR1 SGHDT and CDR2 YYEEEE. This CDR3 comprises 16 residues. Trimming left V 3 bases short and J 6 bases short, with 21 bases between. The CDR3 coding sequence is TGTGCCAGCAGCTGCGCTTCCCCATCAAATTGCGCTGAAGCTTTCTTT. Translation gives CASSCASPSNCAEAFF.

V is TRBV5-1 and J is TRBJ2-7; TRBD2 agrees at 10 bases. J was trimmed by 4 bases and V by 1 base; bases with no gene match: 11. This CDR3 has 17 residues. Per germline, CDR1 SGHRS and CDR2 YFSETQ. This chain's CDR3 is CASSLRASGSQGYEQYF. Here the CDR3 DNA reads TGCGCCAGCAGCTTGAGGGCTAGCGGGAGCCAAGGATACGAGCAGTACTTC.

Comment on this clone: Other DNA sequences in the sample encode the same CDR3. This chain joins TRBV18 and TRBJ2-1, with D perhaps matching TRBD2 (5 bases). CDR1 is KGHSH and CDR2 is LQKENI in the germline V gene. The CDR3 loop spans 14 amino acids. V gave up 0 bases and J gave up 4 bases, with 7 bases separating them. CDR3 in amino acids: CASSPPGGYNEQFF. CDR3 in DNA: TGTGCCAGCTCACCACCGGGCGGGTACAATGAGCAGTTCTTC.

The chain combines TRBV11-3 with TRBJ2-3, with TRBD2 matching 12 bases. Germline trimming cut 4 bases from V and 3 bases from J; bases unmatched to any gene: 5. There are 16 residues in the CDR3. Germline V CDR1 and CDR2: SGHNT, YENEEA. CDR3 bases: TGTGCCAGCAGCTCGCTAGCGGGAGGGGTGACAGATACGCAGTATTTT. Protein: CASSSLAGGVTDTQYF.

This clone came up a few times. The chain links TRBV29-1 to TRBJ2-3; D is possibly TRBD2 (6 bases). The CDR3 sequence is 13 residues long. Germline V gene lookup returns CDR1 SQVTM and CDR2 ANQGSEA. Deletions cut 8 bases from V and 3 bases from J, with 15 bases between. DNA of the CDR3: TGCAGCTATTCGCGGGGTGAAACAGATACGCAGTATTTT. Protein sequence: CSYSRGETDTQYF.

This chain joins TRBV7-9 and TRBJ1-2, with D perhaps TRBD1 (5 bases). Germline V gene lookup returns CDR1 SEHNR and CDR2 FQNEAQ (reference sequence). V dropped 5 bases and J dropped 2 bases, with 18 bases sitting between them. CDR3 length: 16 amino acids. The CDR3 DNA sequence: TGTGCCAGCAGCCTTATTCGCGTCGGGGGGAACTATGGCTACACCTTC. It translates to CASSLIRVGGNYGYTF.

This clone was counted only a few times. The J gene is TRBJ2-1, the V gene TRBV7-2; 9 nucleotides agree with TRBD1. The trim removed 7 bases at V and 15 bases at J, leaving 16 bases unmatched. The germline CDR1 and CDR2 sequences are SGHTA and FQGNSA. This CDR3 is built from 14 residues. CDR3 sequence: CASTQDRGTSVGFF. CDR3 nucleotides: TGTGCCAGCACCCAGGACAGGGGAACTTCGGTTGGGTTCTTC.

This clone occurred a few times. The chain links TRBV10-3 to TRBJ2-1; 9 bases agree with TRBD1. Germline CDR1 reads ENHRY; CDR2 reads SYGVKD. CDR3 size: 14 residues. V dropped 2 bases and J dropped 5; count of bases not matched to a gene: 1. The CDR3 DNA is TGTGCCATCAGTGAGCGACAGGGGGACAATGAGCAGTTCTTC. Translated: CAISERQGDNEQFF.

This clone came up a few times. J is TRBJ1-5 and V is TRBV30, with unresolved D. This CDR3 contains 13 residues. Germline loops: CDR1 GTSNPN, CDR2 SVGIG (reference sequence). V lost 1 base and J 6 bases, leaving 10 bases between the germline ends. CDR3 in DNA: TGTGCCTGGAGTGGAGATCTCGCTCAGCCCCAGCATTTT. Translation gives CAWSGDLAQPQHF.

This clone turned up a few times. The chain links TRBV2 to TRBJ1-1; D is perhaps TRBD1 (6 bases). CDR3 length equals 13 residues. CDR1 is SNHLY and CDR2 is FYNNEI in the germline V gene. The germline V and J ends were trimmed by 8 bases and 6 bases, with 16 bases remaining between them. Written as DNA, the CDR3 is TGTGCCAGCCGGCGAGGGGGTTCGGCTGAAGCTTTCTTT. Its protein is CASRRGGSAEAFF.

The sample holds a few counts of this clone. The V gene is TRBV19, the J gene TRBJ2-1; D perhaps matches TRBD2 (6 bases). Germline assignment: CDR1 LNHDA and CDR2 SQIVND (reference sequence). V lost 6 bases, J lost 9 bases, and 15 bases lay in between. The CDR3 spans 13 residues. Here the CDR3 reads CASRVVMGGEQFF. CDR3 in DNA: TGTGCCAGTAGGGTCGTCATGGGGGGTGAGCAGTTCTTC.

V is TRBV18 and J is TRBJ2-2; D possibly corresponds to TRBD2 (6 bases). The germline V gene encodes CDR1 KGHSH and CDR2 LQKENI. The V end lost 8 bases, the J end lost 6 bases, and 16 bases lay between the germline ends. The CDR3 loop spans 14 amino acids. CDR3 nucleotides: TGTGCCAGCAGTTGGGAGACTAGTGCCGGGGAGCTGTTTTTT. The encoded protein is CASSWETSAGELFF.

This clone was counted between two and nine times. The chain combines TRBV21-1 with TRBJ2-7; the D call of TRBD2 is as the table states it, not checked on the DNA. TRBV21-1 is tagged as a pseudogene. This CDR3 spans 13 amino acids. The CDR3 protein is CASSREETYEQYV. The CDR3 region has the DNA TGTGCCAGCAGCAGGGAGGAAACCTACGAGCAGTACGTC.

V gene TRBV30 combines with J gene TRBJ2-2, with TRBD2 identical over 12 bases. This CDR3 contains 16 residues. V trimming: 2 bases; J trimming: 6 bases; junction bases outside the gene matches: 7. CDR1 is GTSNPN, CDR2 SVGIG, per germline (reference sequence). The chain's CDR3 is CAWSRLAGVGAGELFF. The CDR3 DNA follows: TGTGCCTGGAGTCGACTAGCGGGAGTGGGGGCCGGGGAGCTGTTTTTT.

The chain links TRBV6-1 to TRBJ1-1; 10 nucleotides align to TRBD1. From germline, CDR1 is MNHNS and CDR2 SASEGT. This CDR3 region has 15 residues. Trimming took 4 bases from V and 4 from J; bases not matched to a gene: 6. CDR3 amino acids: CASSVMTGGVTEAFF. The CDR3 DNA reads as TGTGCCAGCAGTGTGATGACAGGGGGCGTCACTGAAGCTTTCTTT.

The V gene is TRBV7-9, the J gene TRBJ2-5; 9 nucleotides align to TRBD1. From germline, CDR1 is SEHNR and CDR2 FQNEAQ (reference sequence). V shed 5 bases and J 4 bases; nucleotides not matched to a gene: 5. This CDR3 has 14 amino acids. CDR3 protein: CASSHNRGRETQYF. CDR3 coding DNA: TGTGCCAGCAGCCACAACAGGGGGCGAGAGACCCAGTACTTC.